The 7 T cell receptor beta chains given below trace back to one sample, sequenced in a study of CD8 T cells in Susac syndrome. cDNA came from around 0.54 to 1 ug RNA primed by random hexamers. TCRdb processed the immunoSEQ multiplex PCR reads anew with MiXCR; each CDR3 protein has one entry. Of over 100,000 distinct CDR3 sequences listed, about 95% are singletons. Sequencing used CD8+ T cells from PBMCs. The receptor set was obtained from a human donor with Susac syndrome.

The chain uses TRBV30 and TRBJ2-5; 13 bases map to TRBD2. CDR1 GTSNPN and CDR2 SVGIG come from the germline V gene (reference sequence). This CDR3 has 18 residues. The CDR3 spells CALGGHRLAGGRRVTQYF. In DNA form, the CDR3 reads TGTGCTTTGGGGGGACACAGACTAGCGGGGGGACGAAGGGTGACCCAGTACTTC.

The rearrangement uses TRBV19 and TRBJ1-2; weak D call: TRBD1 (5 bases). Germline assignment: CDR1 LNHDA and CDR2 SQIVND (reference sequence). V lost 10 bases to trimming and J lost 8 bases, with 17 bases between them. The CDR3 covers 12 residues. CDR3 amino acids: CATQTAPFGYTF. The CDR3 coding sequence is TGTGCCACCCAGACAGCCCCATTCGGCTACACCTTC.

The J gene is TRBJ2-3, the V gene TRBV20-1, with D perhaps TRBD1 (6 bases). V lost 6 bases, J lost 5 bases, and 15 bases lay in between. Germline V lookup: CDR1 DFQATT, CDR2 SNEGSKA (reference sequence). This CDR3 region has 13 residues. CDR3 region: CSAPWGRIDTQYF. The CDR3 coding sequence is TGCAGTGCGCCCTGGGGGCGGATAGATACGCAGTATTTT.

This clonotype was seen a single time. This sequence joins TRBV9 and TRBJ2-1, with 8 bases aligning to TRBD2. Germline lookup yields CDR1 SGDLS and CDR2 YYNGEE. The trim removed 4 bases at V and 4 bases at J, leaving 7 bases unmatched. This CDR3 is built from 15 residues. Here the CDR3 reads CASSNRGGLYNEQFF. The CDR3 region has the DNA TGTGCCAGCAGCAACCGGGGGGGCCTTTACAATGAGCAGTTCTTC.

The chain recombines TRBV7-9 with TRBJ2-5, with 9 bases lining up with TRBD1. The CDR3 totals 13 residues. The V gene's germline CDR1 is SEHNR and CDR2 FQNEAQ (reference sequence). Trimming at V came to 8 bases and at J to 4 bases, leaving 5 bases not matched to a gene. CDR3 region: CASRSGQGETQYF. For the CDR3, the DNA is TGTGCCAGCCGCTCGGGACAGGGAGAGACCCAGTACTTC.

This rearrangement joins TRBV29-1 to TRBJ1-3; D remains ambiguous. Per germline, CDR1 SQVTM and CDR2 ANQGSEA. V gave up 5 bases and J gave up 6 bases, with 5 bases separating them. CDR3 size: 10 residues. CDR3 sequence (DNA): TGCAGCGTTTGGGAAAACACCATATATTTT. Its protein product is CSVWENTIYF.

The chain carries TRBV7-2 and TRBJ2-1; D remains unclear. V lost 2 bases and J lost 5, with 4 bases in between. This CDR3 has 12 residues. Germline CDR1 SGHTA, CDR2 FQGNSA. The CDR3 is CASSLNDNEQFF. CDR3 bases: TGTGCCAGCAGCTTAAACGACAATGAGCAGTTCTTC.